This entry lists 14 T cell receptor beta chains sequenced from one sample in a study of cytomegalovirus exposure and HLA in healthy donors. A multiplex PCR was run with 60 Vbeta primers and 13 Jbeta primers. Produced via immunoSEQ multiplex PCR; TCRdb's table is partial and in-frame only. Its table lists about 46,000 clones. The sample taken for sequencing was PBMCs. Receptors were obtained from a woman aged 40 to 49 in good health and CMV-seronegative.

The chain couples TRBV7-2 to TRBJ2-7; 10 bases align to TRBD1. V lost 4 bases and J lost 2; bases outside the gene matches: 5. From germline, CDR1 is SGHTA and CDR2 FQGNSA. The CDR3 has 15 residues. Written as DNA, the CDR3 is TGTGCCAGCAGCTCCCGGGACAGGGGCCCCTACGAGCAGTACTTC. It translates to CASSSRDRGPYEQYF.

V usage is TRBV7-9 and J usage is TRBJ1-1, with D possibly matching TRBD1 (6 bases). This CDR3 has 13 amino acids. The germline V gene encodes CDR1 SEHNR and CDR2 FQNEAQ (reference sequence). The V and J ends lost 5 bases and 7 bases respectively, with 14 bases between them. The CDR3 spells CASSLPGHLEAFF. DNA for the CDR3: TGTGCCAGCAGCCTCCCGGGACACCTTGAAGCTTTCTTT.

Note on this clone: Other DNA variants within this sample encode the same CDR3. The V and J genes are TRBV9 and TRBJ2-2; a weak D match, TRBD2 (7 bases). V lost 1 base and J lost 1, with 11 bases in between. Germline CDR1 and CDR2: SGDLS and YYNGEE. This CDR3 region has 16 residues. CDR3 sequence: CASSVRGGLNTGELFF. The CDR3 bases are TGTGCCAGCAGCGTAAGGGGGGGATTGAACACCGGGGAGCTGTTTTTT. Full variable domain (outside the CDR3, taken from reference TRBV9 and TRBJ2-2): DSGVTQTPKHLITATGQRVTLRCSPRSGDLSVYWYQQSLDQGLQFLIQYYNGEERAKGNILERFSAQQFPDLHSELNLSSLELGDSALYFCASSVRGGLNTGELFFGEGSRLTVL.

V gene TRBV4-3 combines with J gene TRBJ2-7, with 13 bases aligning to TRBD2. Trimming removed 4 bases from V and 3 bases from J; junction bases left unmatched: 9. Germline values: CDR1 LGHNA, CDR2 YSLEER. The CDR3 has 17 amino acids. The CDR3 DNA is TGCGCCAGCAGCCTCGGGACTAGCGGGATGGTTGGCTACGAGCAGTACTTC. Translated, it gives CASSLGTSGMVGYEQYF.

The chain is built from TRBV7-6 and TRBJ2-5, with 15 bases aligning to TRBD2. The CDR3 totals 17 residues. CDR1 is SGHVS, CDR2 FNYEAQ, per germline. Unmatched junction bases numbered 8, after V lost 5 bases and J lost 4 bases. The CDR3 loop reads CASSRPGLAGGRETQYF. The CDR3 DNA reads TGTGCCAGCAGCAGACCGGGACTAGCGGGAGGAAGAGAGACCCAGTACTTC.

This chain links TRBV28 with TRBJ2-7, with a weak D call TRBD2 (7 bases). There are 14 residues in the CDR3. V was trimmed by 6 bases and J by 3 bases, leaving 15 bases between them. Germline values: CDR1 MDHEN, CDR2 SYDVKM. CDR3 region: CASRGGRALYEQYF. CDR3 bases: TGTGCCAGCAGAGGGGGGAGGGCCCTCTACGAGCAGTACTTC. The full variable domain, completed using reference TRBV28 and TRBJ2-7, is DVKVTQSSRYLVKRTGEKVFLECVQDMDHENMFWYRQDPGLGLRLIYFSYDVKMKEKGDIPEGYSVSREKKERFSLILESASTNQTSMYLCASRGGRALYEQYFGPGTRLTVT.

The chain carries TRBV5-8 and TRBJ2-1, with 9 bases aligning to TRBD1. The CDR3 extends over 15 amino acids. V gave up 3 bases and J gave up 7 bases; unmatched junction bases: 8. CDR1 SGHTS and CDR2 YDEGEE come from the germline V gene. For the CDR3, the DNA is TGTGCCAGCAGCTCCCGGGACAGGGTTAAAAATGAGCAGTTCTTC. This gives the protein CASSSRDRVKNEQFF. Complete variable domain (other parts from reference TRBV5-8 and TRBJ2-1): EAGVTQSPTHLIKTRGQQATLRCSPISGHTSVYWYQQALGLGLQFLLWYDEGEERNRGNFPPRFSGRQFPNYSSELNVNALELEDSALYLCASSSRDRVKNEQFFGPGTRLTVL.

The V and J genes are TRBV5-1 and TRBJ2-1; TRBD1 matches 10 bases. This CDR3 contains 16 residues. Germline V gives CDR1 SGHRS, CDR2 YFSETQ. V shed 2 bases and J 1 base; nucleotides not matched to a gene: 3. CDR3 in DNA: TGCGCCAGCAGCTTTCTGGGACAGGGGTCCTACAATGAGCAGTTCTTC. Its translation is CASSFLGQGSYNEQFF.

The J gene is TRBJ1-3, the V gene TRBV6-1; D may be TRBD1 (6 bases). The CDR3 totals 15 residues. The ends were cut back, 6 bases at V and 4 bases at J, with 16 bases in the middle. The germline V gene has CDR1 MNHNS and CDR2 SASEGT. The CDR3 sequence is CASREWTAGGNTIYF. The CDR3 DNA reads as TGTGCCAGCAGAGAGTGGACAGCGGGGGGAAACACCATATATTTT.

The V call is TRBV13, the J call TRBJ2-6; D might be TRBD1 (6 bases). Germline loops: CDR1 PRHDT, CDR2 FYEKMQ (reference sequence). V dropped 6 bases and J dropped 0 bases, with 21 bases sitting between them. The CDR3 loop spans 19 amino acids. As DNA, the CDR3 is TGTGCCAGCAGACTGAAGCGCAGGGGAGAGAGCTCTGGGGCCAACGTCCTGACTTTC. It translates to CASRLKRRGESSGANVLTF.

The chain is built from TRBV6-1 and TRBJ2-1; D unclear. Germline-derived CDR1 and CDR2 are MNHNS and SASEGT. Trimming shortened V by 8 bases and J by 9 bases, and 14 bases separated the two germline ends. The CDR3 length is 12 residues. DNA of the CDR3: TGTGCCAGCCCCCCATTGCCCAGTGAGCAGTTCTTC. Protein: CASPPLPSEQFF.

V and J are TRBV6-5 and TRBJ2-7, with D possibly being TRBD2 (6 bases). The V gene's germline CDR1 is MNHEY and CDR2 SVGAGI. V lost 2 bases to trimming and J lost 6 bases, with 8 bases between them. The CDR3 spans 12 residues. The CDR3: CASSYRGLEQYF. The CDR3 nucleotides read TGTGCCAGCAGTTACCGGGGACTCGAGCAGTACTTC.

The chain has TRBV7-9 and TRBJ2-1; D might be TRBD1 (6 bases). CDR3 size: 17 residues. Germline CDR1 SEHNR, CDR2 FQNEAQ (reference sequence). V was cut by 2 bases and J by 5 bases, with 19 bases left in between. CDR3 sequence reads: CASSLNSGDQPDNEQFF. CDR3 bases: TGTGCCAGCAGCTTAAATTCAGGGGACCAACCGGACAATGAGCAGTTCTTC.

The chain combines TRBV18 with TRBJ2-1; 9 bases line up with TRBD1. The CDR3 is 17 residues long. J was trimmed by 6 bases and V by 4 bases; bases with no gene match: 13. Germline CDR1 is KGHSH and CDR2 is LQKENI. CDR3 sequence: CASSRPLGQGPANEQFF. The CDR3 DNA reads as TGTGCCAGCTCACGTCCCCTAGGACAGGGGCCCGCCAATGAGCAGTTCTTC.